These 13 T cell receptor beta chains came from one sample sequenced in a study of shared clonotypes between healthy human individuals. The assay was immunoSEQ multiplex PCR, and TCRdb's table has in-frame clones only and misses some. The sample shows 1.4 million to 1.5 million clones, approximately 97% of them seen only once. The sequencing sample was made of naive CD4+ T cells sorted from blood. The subset: CD45RA+ positively selected. The source of these receptors is a man aged 30 to 39 in good health.

This clone was recorded only once. V and J are TRBV5-4 and TRBJ1-4; D gene uncertain. The CDR3 is 14 amino acids. CDR1 is SGHNT, CDR2 YYREEE, per germline (reference sequence). V was pared by 4 bases and J by 1 base, with 8 bases between. CDR3 residues: CASSSLGTNEKLFF. DNA of the CDR3: TGTGCCAGCAGCAGCCTGGGAACTAATGAAAAACTGTTTTTT.

V and J are TRBV28 and TRBJ1-1; 7 bases line up with TRBD1. The CDR3 has 15 residues. Germline V gene data show CDR1 as MDHEN and CDR2 as SYDVKM. V dropped 5 bases and J dropped 0; count of bases not matched to a gene: 6. CDR3 loop: CASSPMTGMNTEAFF. The CDR3 DNA reads as TGTGCCAGCAGTCCGATGACAGGGATGAACACTGAAGCTTTCTTT.

The chain uses TRBV5-1 and TRBJ2-5, with 7 nucleotides matching TRBD1. This CDR3 spans 14 amino acids. CDR1 and CDR2 (germline): SGHRS, YFSETQ. Germline trimming cut 4 bases from V and 5 bases from J; bases unmatched to any gene: 8. The CDR3 reads CASSQGQPGETQYF. The CDR3, as DNA: TGCGCCAGCAGCCAGGGACAGCCCGGGGAGACCCAGTACTTC.

Only one count was recorded for this clone. The chain combines TRBV9 with TRBJ2-2, with a possible D match to TRBD1 (6 bases). Germline V gene data show CDR1 as SGDLS and CDR2 as YYNGEE. CDR3 length: 13 residues. Trimming took off 2 bases at V and 6 bases at J, with 8 bases between the two ends. CDR3 DNA: TGTGCCAGCAGCGTCAGGGGTCCCGGGGAGCTGTTTTTT. Translation: CASSVRGPGELFF.

A word on this clone: In the same sample, other DNA sequences code for this CDR3. CDR3 nucleotides: TGTGCCAGCAGCTTACAATCCACAGATACGCAGTATTTT. Amino acids: CASSLQSTDTQYF. The rearrangement uses TRBV11-3 and TRBJ2-3, with D unclear. This CDR3 has 13 residues. The germline V gene has CDR1 SGHNT and CDR2 YENEEA. Trimming removed 2 bases from V and 2 bases from J, with 5 bases in between.

J is TRBJ2-1 and V is TRBV7-2, with D unresolved. V gave up 3 bases and J gave up 0 bases, with 6 bases separating them. The CDR3 consists of 14 residues. Per the germline V gene, CDR1 is SGHTA and CDR2 is FQGNSA. The CDR3 loop is CASSFRNSYNEQFF. The CDR3 bases are TGTGCCAGCAGCTTTAGGAACTCCTACAATGAGCAGTTCTTC.

The V gene is TRBV5-1, the J gene TRBJ2-3; 7 positions agree with TRBD1. J was trimmed by 5 bases and V by 3 bases; bases with no gene match: 9. The CDR3 length is 15 residues. Per the germline V gene, CDR1 is SGHRS and CDR2 is YFSETQ. CDR3 residues: CASSSDPQGLDTQYF. Written as DNA, the CDR3 is TGCGCCAGCAGCTCGGACCCACAGGGGTTAGATACGCAGTATTTT.

The CDR3 here is CASSPRDFADTQYF. The DNA for the CDR3 is TGTGCCAGCAGCCCCCGGGACTTCGCAGATACGCAGTATTTT. The chain carries TRBV9 and TRBJ2-3; a weak D match, TRBD2 (6 bases). The germline gives CDR1 SGDLS, CDR2 YYNGEE. The CDR3 has 14 residues. V was shortened by 4 bases and J by 4 bases, with 13 bases between the two germline ends.

This sequence joins TRBV10-3 and TRBJ2-1, with D maybe TRBD2 (5 bases). Trimming removed 0 bases at V and 6 bases at J, with 15 bases between. Germline V CDR1 and CDR2: ENHRY, SYGVKD. The length of the CDR3 is 16 residues. In DNA form, the CDR3 reads TGTGCCATCAGTGAGTCGAAGGCCCCCCGGGGCAATGAGCAGTTCTTC. Amino acids: CAISESKAPRGNEQFF.

This chain joins TRBV29-1 and TRBJ2-7; weak D call: TRBD1 (6 bases). Trimming took off 1 base at V and 6 bases at J, with 10 bases between the two ends. This CDR3 has 12 amino acids. Germline assignment: CDR1 SQVTM and CDR2 ANQGSEA. The CDR3 nucleotides are TGCAGCGTTGAAGCACAGGGCGGCGAGCAGTACTTC. Protein sequence: CSVEAQGGEQYF.

Remarks on this clone: Other DNA sequences in the sample encode the same CDR3. The chain uses TRBV6-1 and TRBJ1-1, with 8 bases identical to TRBD1. Germline CDR1 reads MNHNS; CDR2 reads SASEGT. The CDR3 runs 13 residues. The junction had 3 bases not matched to a gene; V was cut back by 5 bases and J by 4 bases. CDR3 bases: TGTGCCAGCAGTTTGGACAGGGCCACTGAAGCTTTCTTT. Its protein product is CASSLDRATEAFF.

The genes are TRBV27 and TRBJ1-1, with TRBD1 identical over 8 bases. V lost 5 bases, J lost 6 bases, and 17 bases stayed unmatched. The CDR3 sequence is 17 residues long. Germline V lookup: CDR1 MNHEY, CDR2 SMNVEV (reference sequence). CDR3 DNA: TGTGCCAGCAGTCACCTACCTCACAGGGGGGGGGCGCCTGAAGCTTTCTTT. Encoded protein: CASSHLPHRGGAPEAFF.

The V call is TRBV4-1, the J call TRBJ2-7, with 10 bases that match TRBD2. The CDR3 contains 16 residues. The germline gives CDR1 MGHRA, CDR2 YSYEKL. The V segment lost 4 bases and the J segment 1 base; nucleotides outside the gene matches: 7. CDR3 region: CASSRLAGVTSYEQYF. The DNA for the CDR3 is TGCGCCAGCAGCCGGCTAGCGGGAGTCACGTCCTACGAGCAGTACTTC.